The TCR beta chain under discussion was sequenced for a study of beta chain features in type 1 diabetes. This clone showed up just a few times. V lost 5 bases and J lost 14, with 15 bases in between. Per germline, CDR1 SEHNR and CDR2 FQNEAQ (reference sequence). This CDR3 has 11 residues. The entirety of the isolated RNA underwent reverse transcription, so expressed TCRB transcripts were sequenced. Sequencing used immunoSEQ multiplex PCR; TCRdb keeps in-frame clones, though not all of them. The repertoire holds over 700,000 clones, with 15% to 20% as singletons. The authors obtained over 98% purity in all sorted populations.

Sequencing used naive CD4+ T cells from blood. The TCR comes from a woman between 18 and 29 years old in good health. The chain combines TRBV7-9 with TRBJ1-2; D uncertain. CDR3 DNA sequence: TGTGCCAGCAGCGGAGTGACACGGGCGACCTTC. Protein sequence: CASSGVTRATF. Drawing the rest from reference TRBV7-9 and TRBJ1-2, the complete variable domain is DTGVSQNPRHKITKRGQNVTFRCDPISEHNRLYWYRQTLGQGPEFLTYFQNEAQLEKSRLLSDRFSAERPKGSFSTLEIQRTEQGDSAMYLCASSGVTRATFGSGTRLTVV.